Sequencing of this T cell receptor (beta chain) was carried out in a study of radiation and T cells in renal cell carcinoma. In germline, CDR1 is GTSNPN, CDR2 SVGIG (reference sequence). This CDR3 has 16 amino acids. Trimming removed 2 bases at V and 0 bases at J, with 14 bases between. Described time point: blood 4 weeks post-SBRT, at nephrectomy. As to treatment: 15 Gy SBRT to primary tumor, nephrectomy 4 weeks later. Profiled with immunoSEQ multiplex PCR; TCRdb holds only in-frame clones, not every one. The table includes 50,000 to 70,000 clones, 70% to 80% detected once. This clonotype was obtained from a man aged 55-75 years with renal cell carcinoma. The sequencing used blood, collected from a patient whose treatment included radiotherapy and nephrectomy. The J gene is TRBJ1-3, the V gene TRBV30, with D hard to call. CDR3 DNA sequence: TGTGCCTGGAGTCGGTTCGTGGGATTCTCTGGAAACACCATATATTTT. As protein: CAWSRFVGFSGNTIYF.